The TCR beta chain under discussion was sequenced for a study of T-cell memory formation after mild COVID-19. Study-wide findings and caveats: In pre-infection memory, a portion of responding clones appeared, which suggested that cross-reactive memory joined. CD4+ contracting clones were found mainly in CM and EM, and CD8+ ones in EMRA.

With regard to this clonotype: The antigen is not known.

TCRdb re-called the 5' RACE reads through MiXCR, storing one row per CDR3 protein. The sample shows 550,000 to 600,000 distinct CDR3 sequences, roughly 20% of them seen only once. Germline-derived CDR1 and CDR2 are SNHLY and FYNNEI. The CDR3 covers 15 residues. Trimming pared 1 base from V and 6 bases from J, leaving 16 bases between. The sequenced sample was PBMCs or a T cell subset sorted from them (not recorded which). The V call is TRBV2, the J call TRBJ2-7; tentative D call: TRBD2 (6 bases). The TCR comes from an adult woman who had mild COVID-19 (a few samples of this study predate the infection). Cell type and time point are not known. The chain's CDR3 is CASSEEARLGTEQYF. The CDR3, as DNA: TGTGCCAGCAGTGAAGAGGCCCGACTAGGAACCGAGCAGTACTTC.